These T cell receptor beta chains were read from a single sample in a study of technical replicates of blood from a few donors. Clones were sequenced by immunoSEQ multiplex PCR, and TCRdb holds only the in-frame ones, with some missing. The data show 85,000 or so clones, approximately 95% seen once. The sequenced sample consisted of T cells isolated from PBMCs. The receptors were gathered from a human donor in good health. CDR3s include the opening cysteine and the closing phenylalanine or tryptophan. The order of the fields is V gene, J gene, CDR3 length, D gene, clone size, CDR3 protein, CDR3 DNA. The D gene is left open where the match is weak. Expanded clones are given a class, and other clones once, few, many or no size at all.

V: TRBV19
J: TRBJ2-5
length: 17
D: -
size: -
CDR3: CASSGAEFMGFGETQYF
DNA: TGTGCCAGTAGTGGGGCAGAGTTTATGGGGTTCGGGGAGACCCAGTACTTC

V: TRBV5-4
J: TRBJ2-5
length: 14
D: TRBD1
size: once
CDR3: CASSRPGGLETQYF
DNA: TGTGCCAGTAGCCGGCCAGGGGGCTTGGAGACCCAGTACTTC

V: TRBV27
J: TRBJ1-5
length: 13
D: -
size: -
CDR3: CASSFYTDQPQHF
DNA: TGTGCCAGCAGTTTCTATACCGATCAGCCCCAGCATTTT

V: TRBV5-1
J: TRBJ1-6
length: 15
D: TRBD1
size: -
CDR3: CASSSQTGGHSPLHF
DNA: TGCGCCAGCAGCTCGCAGACAGGGGGCCACTCACCCCTCCACTTT

V: TRBV7-9
J: TRBJ2-2
length: 16
D: TRBD2
size: -
CDR3: CASSLAVAGGSGELFF
DNA: TGTGCCAGCAGCTTAGCAGTGGCGGGAGGCTCCGGGGAGCTGTTTTTT

V: TRBV15
J: TRBJ2-7
length: 15
D: -
size: -
CDR3: CATSTRLQGTGEQYF
DNA: TGTGCCACCAGCACTAGATTACAGGGGACTGGCGAGCAGTACTTC

V: TRBV10-1
J: TRBJ2-2
length: 13
D: -
size: -
CDR3: CASSLGGTGELFF
DNA: TGCGCCAGCAGCCTCGGTGGCACCGGGGAGCTGTTTTTT

V: TRBV28
J: TRBJ1-5
length: 14
D: -
size: -
CDR3: CASSYRVGNQPQHF
DNA: TGTGCCAGCAGTTACAGGGTCGGCAATCAGCCCCAGCATTTT

V: TRBV5-6
J: TRBJ2-7
length: 14
D: TRBD1
size: -
CDR3: CASSSGTGVYEQYF
DNA: TGTGCCAGCAGTTCCGGGACAGGGGTGTACGAGCAGTACTTC

V: TRBV9
J: TRBJ2-1
length: 12
D: -
size: -
CDR3: CASSGGEAEQFF
DNA: TGTGCCAGCAGCGGGGGGGAGGCCGAGCAGTTCTTC

V: TRBV5-6
J: TRBJ2-7
length: 15
D: TRBD1
size: -
CDR3: CASSLLGDRGYEQYF
DNA: TGTGCCAGCAGCTTGTTAGGGGACAGGGGCTACGAGCAGTACTTC

V: TRBV18
J: TRBJ1-1
length: 13
D: -
size: few
CDR3: CASSSPQGTEAFF
DNA: TGTGCCAGCTCATCGCCTCAGGGCACTGAAGCTTTCTTT

V: TRBV4-1
J: TRBJ2-1
length: 15
D: TRBD2
size: -
CDR3: CASSLTSGKHNEQFF
DNA: TGCGCCAGCAGCCTGACTAGCGGGAAACACAATGAGCAGTTCTTC

V: TRBV2
J: TRBJ2-2
length: 14
D: -
size: -
CDR3: CASSALVRTGELFF
DNA: TGTGCCAGCAGTGCTCTAGTAAGGACCGGGGAGCTGTTTTTT

V: TRBV25-1
J: TRBJ2-5
length: 13
D: -
size: -
CDR3: CASSEYPGETQYF
DNA: TGTGCCAGCAGTGAATACCCCGGAGAGACCCAGTACTTC

V: TRBV29-1
J: TRBJ2-2
length: 12
D: -
size: once
CDR3: CSVPLVTGELFF
DNA: TGCAGCGTCCCCTTAGTTACCGGGGAGCTGTTTTTT

V: TRBV9
J: TRBJ2-5
length: 17
D: TRBD2
size: -
CDR3: CASSVGPLAGGQETQYF
DNA: TGTGCCAGCAGCGTAGGGCCTCTAGCGGGGGGGCAAGAGACCCAGTACTTC

V: TRBV11-3
J: TRBJ1-1
length: 15
D: -
size: -
CDR3: CASSLAGGVNTEAFF
DNA: TGTGCCAGCAGCTTAGCAGGCGGGGTGAACACTGAAGCTTTCTTT

V: TRBV20-1
J: TRBJ2-2
length: 11
D: -
size: -
CDR3: CSASAYGELFF
DNA: TGCAGTGCTAGCGCCTATGGGGAGCTGTTTTTT

V: TRBV29-1
J: TRBJ2-2
length: 19
D: -
size: -
CDR3: CSVHVSGDQALSNTGELFF
DNA: TGCAGCGTTCACGTATCTGGCGACCAGGCCCTGTCGAACACCGGGGAGCTGTTTTTT

V: TRBV5-1
J: TRBJ2-7
length: 13
D: TRBD1
size: -
CDR3: CASSFGQGDEQYF
DNA: TGCGCCAGCAGCTTCGGACAGGGCGACGAGCAGTACTTC

V: TRBV28
J: TRBJ2-7
length: 15
D: TRBD1
size: -
CDR3: CASRDPGTGVYEQYF
DNA: TGTGCCAGCAGAGACCCCGGGACAGGGGTCTACGAGCAGTACTTC

V: TRBV6-6
J: TRBJ2-7
length: 11
D: -
size: -
CDR3: CASSSGDEQYF
DNA: TGTGCCAGCAGCTCGGGGGACGAGCAGTACTTC

V: TRBV5-1
J: TRBJ2-1
length: 16
D: TRBD1
size: -
CDR3: CASSLTDRVRYNEQFF
DNA: TGCGCCAGCAGCTTGACCGACAGGGTTCGGTACAATGAGCAGTTCTTC

V: TRBV5-1
J: TRBJ2-5
length: 15
D: TRBD2
size: -
CDR3: CASSLGLAGSETQYF
DNA: TGCGCCAGCAGCTTGGGCCTAGCGGGGTCAGAGACCCAGTACTTC

V: TRBV18
J: TRBJ1-2
length: 15
D: TRBD1
size: -
CDR3: CASSPTRGDSYGYTF
DNA: TGTGCCAGCTCACCAACGCGGGGGGACAGCTATGGCTACACCTTC

V: TRBV15
J: TRBJ2-1
length: 14
D: -
size: -
CDR3: CATSTGGRHNEQFF
DNA: TGTGCCACCAGCACGGGGGGCCGGCACAATGAGCAGTTCTTC

V: TRBV19
J: TRBJ2-7
length: 18
D: TRBD2
size: -
CDR3: CASSPIGTSGTVAYEQYF
DNA: TGTGCCAGTAGCCCGATAGGGACTAGCGGGACTGTCGCCTACGAGCAGTACTTC

V: TRBV5-6
J: TRBJ2-7
length: 15
D: TRBD2
size: few
CDR3: CASSFWGRGGYEQYF
DNA: TGTGCCAGCAGCTTTTGGGGGCGGGGGGGCTACGAGCAGTACTTC

V: TRBV7-9
J: TRBJ1-1
length: 12
D: -
size: -
CDR3: CASSGANTEAFF
DNA: TGTGCCAGCAGCGGGGCGAACACTGAAGCTTTCTTT

V: TRBV28
J: TRBJ2-7
length: 18
D: TRBD1
size: -
CDR3: CASSVGVRRGQGKYEQYF
DNA: TGTGCCAGCAGTGTTGGGGTCCGTCGGGGACAGGGAAAGTACGAGCAGTACTTC

V: TRBV2
J: TRBJ2-2
length: 17
D: TRBD1
size: -
CDR3: CASSEGVGQPFQGELFF
DNA: TGTGCCAGCAGTGAGGGGGTGGGACAGCCCTTCCAGGGGGAGCTGTTTTTT

V: TRBV5-1
J: TRBJ2-1
length: 17
D: TRBD1
size: -
CDR3: CASSSLLGQGPYNEQFF
DNA: TGCGCCAGCAGCTCGCTCCTGGGACAGGGCCCCTACAATGAGCAGTTCTTC

V: TRBV27
J: TRBJ1-2
length: 12
D: -
size: -
CDR3: CASSQSGIGYTF
DNA: TGTGCCAGCAGTCAGTCGGGAATTGGCTACACCTTC

V: TRBV27
J: TRBJ2-5
length: 16
D: -
size: -
CDR3: CASTTRQASGMETQYF
DNA: TGTGCCAGCACAACTCGACAGGCCTCCGGAATGGAGACCCAGTACTTC

V: TRBV19
J: TRBJ1-6
length: 14
D: -
size: -
CDR3: CASSIEGGGSPLHF
DNA: TGTGCCAGTAGTATCGAGGGAGGGGGTTCACCCCTCCACTTT

V: TRBV7-9
J: TRBJ1-1
length: 13
D: -
size: -
CDR3: CASSKNRDYGSFF
DNA: TGTGCCAGCAGCAAGAACAGGGATTACGGATCTTTCTTT

V: TRBV5-1
J: TRBJ2-1
length: 15
D: -
size: -
CDR3: CASSLGGSSYNEQFF
DNA: TGCGCCAGCAGCTTGGGAGGGAGTTCCTACAATGAGCAGTTCTTC

V: TRBV5-6
J: TRBJ2-5
length: 16
D: TRBD2
size: -
CDR3: CASSLLAGGPRETQYF
DNA: TGTGCCAGCAGCTTGCTAGCGGGAGGACCTCGGGAGACCCAGTACTTC

V: TRBV25-1
J: TRBJ2-7
length: 14
D: TRBD1
size: -
CDR3: CASRPSTGTYEQYF
DNA: TGTGCCAGCAGGCCCTCGACAGGGACCTACGAGCAGTACTTC

V: TRBV5-1
J: TRBJ2-5
length: 19
D: -
size: -
CDR3: CASSLPKGLPSKQQETQYF
DNA: TGCGCCAGCAGCTTGCCAAAGGGACTCCCCTCTAAACAACAAGAGACCCAGTACTTC

V: TRBV5-6
J: TRBJ2-7
length: 15
D: TRBD1
size: -
CDR3: CASSYPGQAIYEQYF
DNA: TGTGCCAGCAGCTATCCGGGACAGGCGATATACGAGCAGTACTTC

V: TRBV27
J: TRBJ2-5
length: 13
D: -
size: -
CDR3: CASSSVALETQYF
DNA: TGTGCCAGCAGTTCTGTTGCGCTGGAGACCCAGTACTTC

V: TRBV6-5
J: TRBJ2-3
length: 15
D: -
size: -
CDR3: CASSYSSQRGDTQYF
DNA: TGTGCCAGCAGTTACTCGTCCCAACGAGGAGATACGCAGTATTTT

V: TRBV27
J: TRBJ2-1
length: 18
D: TRBD2
size: -
CDR3: CASSLGTSGKKSYNEQFF
DNA: TGTGCCAGCAGTCTCGGGACTAGCGGGAAAAAGTCCTACAATGAGCAGTTCTTC

V: TRBV7-9
J: TRBJ2-5
length: 16
D: -
size: -
CDR3: CASSPSLQAPQETQYF
DNA: TGTGCCAGCAGCCCCAGCTTACAGGCGCCCCAAGAGACCCAGTACTTC

V: TRBV5-1
J: TRBJ2-7
length: 17
D: TRBD2
size: -
CDR3: CASSSRLAGGPYYEQYF
DNA: TGCGCCAGCAGCTCGAGACTAGCGGGAGGCCCCTACTACGAGCAGTACTTC

V: TRBV5-1
J: TRBJ1-6
length: 14
D: -
size: -
CDR3: CASSRDKILAPLHF
DNA: TGCGCCAGCAGCCGCGACAAGATCTTGGCACCCCTCCACTTT

V: TRBV27
J: TRBJ1-5
length: 13
D: -
size: -
CDR3: CASRTDSNQPQHF
DNA: TGTGCCAGCAGGACAGACAGCAATCAGCCCCAGCATTTT

V: TRBV6-6
J: TRBJ2-1
length: 16
D: -
size: -
CDR3: CASIPRQTGRLAEQFF
DNA: TGTGCCAGCATTCCCCGTCAGACAGGGAGGTTAGCTGAGCAGTTCTTC

V: TRBV4-1
J: TRBJ2-3
length: 16
D: -
size: -
CDR3: CASSRYGGAGADTQYF
DNA: TGCGCCAGCAGCCGATACGGAGGGGCTGGGGCAGATACGCAGTATTTT